The T cell receptor (beta chain) under discussion was sequenced for a study of blood T cells in healthy people across ages. Study observations and caveats: CMV status of donors was not determined, possibly confounding expanded clonotype changes.

Caucasian individuals from Russia who were healthy and aged roughly 6 to 100 acted as donors. At least 5.5 micrograms of total RNA were extracted per sample. A second PCR, run for roughly 7 to 12 cycles, used a sample-barcoded 5' primer plus a J-beta primer mix. Tags on each cDNA molecule came from a template-switch adaptor with 12 random nucleotides. Each CDR3 protein is one row after TCRdb ran MiXCR on the 5' RACE reads. Among about 1.6 million distinct CDR3 sequences listed, about 35% were seen once. This CDR3 comprises 15 residues. Germline V gives CDR1 SGHTA, CDR2 FQGNSA. Trimming took 0 bases from V and 1 from J, leaving 9 bases between them. In its sample, this clonotype was seen a few times. No antigen is known for it.

V gene TRBV7-2 combines with J gene TRBJ1-1; D ambiguous. The sequencing sample was made of blood. The clonotype comes from a woman between 25 and 40 years old in good health. CDR3 nucleotide sequence: TGTGCCAGCAGCTTAGCGCTCGGAGGGAACACTGAAGCTTTCTTT. It specifies CASSLALGGNTEAFF. Full variable domain (remainder filled in from reference TRBV7-2 and TRBJ1-1): GAGVSQSPSNKVTEKGKDVELRCDPISGHTALYWYRQSLGQGLEFLIYFQGNSAPDKSGLPSDRFSAERTGGSVSTLTIQRTQQEDSAVYLCASSLALGGNTEAFFGQGTRLTVV.